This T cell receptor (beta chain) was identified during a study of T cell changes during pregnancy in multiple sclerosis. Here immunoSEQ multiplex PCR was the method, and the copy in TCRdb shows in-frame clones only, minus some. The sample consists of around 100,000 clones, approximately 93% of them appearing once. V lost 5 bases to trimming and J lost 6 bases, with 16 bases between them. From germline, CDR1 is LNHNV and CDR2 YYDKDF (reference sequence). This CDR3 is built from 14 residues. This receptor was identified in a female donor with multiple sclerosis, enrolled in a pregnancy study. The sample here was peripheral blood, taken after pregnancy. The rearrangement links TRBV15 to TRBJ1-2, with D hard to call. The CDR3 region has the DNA TGTGCCACCAGCGGAAGGGAGAACAATGATGGCTACACCTTC. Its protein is CATSGRENNDGYTF.